This is a list of T cell receptor beta chains from one sample in a study of patients and donors after allogeneic stem cell transplantation. TCRdb re-called the RT-PCR reads through MiXCR, storing one row per CDR3 protein. The sample lists about a million distinct CDR3 sequences, more than 15% occurring once. The sequencing sample was made of blood, either unsorted or a sorted T cell fraction (not recorded which). These receptors came from a human donor who was either an allogeneic HSCT recipient or a stem cell or donor lymphocyte infusion donor (not recorded which). It is not recorded whose cells these are; they may come from a transplant donor. The CDR3 runs from the conserved cysteine through the conserved F or W. A D gene is named only where the DNA matches it firmly. Clone size is stated in some rows and not others, as once, few, many or a class when expanded.

17	-	TRBJ1-5	TRBV9	-	TGTGCCAGCAGCCCTGGGGCGAGCTTATCTAGCAATCAGCTCCAGCATTTT	CASSPGASLSSNQLQHF
15	-	TRBJ2-7	TRBV5-1	-	TGCGCCAGCAGCCGTTCCGGTACAGGGTTAGACGAGCAGTACTTC	CASSRSGTGLDEQYF
16	few	TRBJ1-4	TRBV12-3/TRBV12-4	-	TGTGCCAGCACCATAGGAAAGCCCGCAACTAATGAAAAACTGTTTTTT	CASTIGKPATNEKLFF
17	-	TRBJ2-7	TRBV3-1	-	TGTGCCAGCAGCCCCCCCCTTGGGATCGGTAGGTTCTACGAGCAGTACTTC	CASSPPLGIGRFYEQYF
12	-	TRBJ2-7	TRBV5-5	TRBD1	TGTGCCAGCAGCTTTGGACAGGGAAAGCAGTACTTC	CASSFGQGKQYF
15	-	TRBJ1-5	TRBV15	-	TGTGCCACCAGCAGCTACAGGGATAGCAATCAGCCCCAGCATTTT	CATSSYRDSNQPQHF
14	-	TRBJ2-5	TRBV2	-	TGTGCCAGCAACCGGGAGGGGGCCTCAGAGACCCAGTACTTC	CASNREGASETQYF
14	few	TRBJ2-7	TRBV12-3/TRBV12-4	TRBD2	TGTGCCAGCAGTTTCGGGGGGAGACCCGGCGAGCAGTACTTC	CASSFGGRPGEQYF
16	few	TRBJ2-7	TRBV7-8	-	TGTGCCAGCAGCTTAGAACTGGGCGAGAGCTCCTACGAGCAGTACTTC	CASSLELGESSYEQYF
17	-	TRBJ1-3	TRBV5-6	-	TGTGCCAGCAGCTTTTTTACGGGGGAAGCCACTGGAAACACCATATATTTT	CASSFFTGEATGNTIYF
14	-	TRBJ1-3	TRBV9	-	TGTGCCAGCAGCGTTTTACCCTCTGGAAACACCATATATTTT	CASSVLPSGNTIYF
20	-	TRBJ2-2	TRBV20-1	TRBD2	TGCAGTGCTAACCCGGGACTAGCGGGGGGGAGAACCCCGAACACCGGGGAGCTGTTTTTT	CSANPGLAGGRTPNTGELFF
11	medium-sized	TRBJ2-5	TRBV12-3/TRBV12-4	-	TGTGCCAGCAGCTTGAGGGAGACCCAGTACTTC	CASSLRETQYF
15	once	TRBJ2-5	TRBV7-9	-	TGTGCCAGCAGCCCTCGGGACACGGGGCAAGAGACCCAGTACTTC	CASSPRDTGQETQYF
11	-	TRBJ2-2	TRBV12-3/TRBV12-4	-	TGTGCCAGCAGTCTAGCGCGGGAGCTGTTTTTT	CASSLARELFF
15	few	TRBJ2-6	TRBV24-1	-	TGTGCCACCAGGGGAGACGACTCTGGGGCCAACGTCCTGACTTTC	CATRGDDSGANVLTF
17	-	TRBJ2-4	TRBV27	TRBD2	TGTGCCAGACGGACTAGCGGTCCCCCAAGGGCCAAAAACATTCAGTACTTC	CARRTSGPPRAKNIQYF
13	-	TRBJ1-1	TRBV27	TRBD1	TGTGCCAGCAGCCGACAGGGGATCGATGAAGCTTTCTTT	CASSRQGIDEAFF
16	few	TRBJ2-2	TRBV7-6	-	TGTGCCAGCAGCTTGGGGGCAGGACTGGTAACCGGGGAGCTGTTTTTT	CASSLGAGLVTGELFF
16	few	TRBJ2-7	TRBV7-9	TRBD2	TGTGCCAGCAGCTTAATCTGGCGGGAGGGCCCCTACGAGCAGTACTTC	CASSLIWREGPYEQYF
14	few	TRBJ2-7	TRBV6-2/TRBV6-3	TRBD1	TGTGCCAGCAGTTACTTCAGGGGGAGCTACGAGCAGTACTTC	CASSYFRGSYEQYF
13	-	TRBJ2-5	TRBV20-1	-	TGCAGTGCTAGAGTACTTCCTCAAGAGACCCAGTACTTC	CSARVLPQETQYF